These T cell receptor beta chains were read from a single sample in a study of blood T cell repertoires in COVID-19. Sequencing was performed with immunoSEQ multiplex PCR; in TCRdb, only in-frame clones are kept and a portion is missing. The sample yields under 95,000 clones, approximately 79% seen once. Material for sequencing was peripheral blood. These receptors were obtained from a man aged 65-85 years with acute or convalescent COVID-19. CDR3s include the opening cysteine and the closing phenylalanine or tryptophan. D genes are given only for firm matches. The size field is filled for only some rows; it gives once, few, many or a size class.

size	V	D	J	CDR3	DNA
.	TRBV5-6	.	TRBJ1-1	CASSSWASNTEAFF	TGTGCCAGCAGCTCATGGGCGTCGAACACTGAAGCTTTCTTT
.	TRBV11-2	.	TRBJ1-6	CASSFAGRISPLHF	TGTGCCAGCAGCTTCGCAGGGCGGATTTCACCCCTCCACTTT
.	TRBV7-6	.	TRBJ2-1	CASSRKLDGSSYNEQFF	TGTGCCAGCAGCCGAAAATTGGACGGGAGCTCCTACAATGAGCAGTTCTTC
.	TRBV18	.	TRBJ2-3	CASSPQLSDSSTDTQYF	TGTGCCAGCTCACCACAACTTTCGGACAGTAGCACAGATACGCAGTATTTT
.	TRBV15	.	TRBJ1-1	CATSRTVPGMNTEAFF	TGTGCCACCAGCAGAACCGTGCCAGGAATGAACACTGAAGCTTTCTTT
.	TRBV13	.	TRBJ2-1	CASSLREGGYFEQFF	TGTGCCAGCAGCCTTAGGGAGGGGGGTTATTTTGAGCAGTTCTTC
.	TRBV7-6	.	TRBJ1-5	CASSLTRDKNQPQHF	TGTGCCAGCAGCTTGACCCGGGACAAGAATCAGCCCCAGCATTTT
.	TRBV2	.	TRBJ1-5	CASSGGTNQPQHF	TGTGCCAGCAGTGGGGGGACTAATCAGCCCCAGCATTTT
.	TRBV27	.	TRBJ2-2	CASSYGGRGELFF	TGTGCCAGCAGTTATGGGGGCCGCGGGGAGCTGTTTTTT
.	TRBV15	.	TRBJ1-6	CATRTGWDNSPLHF	TGTGCCACCAGAACAGGGTGGGATAATTCACCCCTCCACTTT
.	TRBV9	TRBD2	TRBJ2-5	CASSATSGGKTQYF	TGTGCCAGCAGCGCAACTAGCGGGGGAAAGACCCAGTACTTC
few	TRBV27	.	TRBJ1-2	CASSLFGGTIGYTF	TGTGCCAGCAGTTTATTTGGCGGGACGATCGGCTACACCTTC
.	TRBV7-8	TRBD1	TRBJ2-2	CASSLSQGTGELFF	TGTGCCAGCAGCTTATCACAGGGGACCGGGGAGCTGTTTTTT
few	TRBV11-2	.	TRBJ1-2	CASSLGQSHYYGYTF	TGTGCCAGCAGCCTCGGACAGAGTCATTACTATGGCTACACCTTC
few	TRBV27	.	TRBJ2-2	CASSSGGTGELFF	TGTGCCAGCAGTTCCGGAGGGACCGGGGAGCTGTTTTTT
.	TRBV5-1	.	TRBJ2-5	CASSLPGTRGLETQYF	TGCGCCAGCAGCCTACCCGGGACGCGGGGGCTCGAGACCCAGTACTTC
.	TRBV24-1	TRBD1	TRBJ1-1	CATSDTRGQDVTEAFF	TGTGCCACCAGTGATACACGAGGACAGGACGTCACTGAAGCTTTCTTT
once	TRBV6-5	.	TRBJ1-1	CASSSREGEAFF	TGTGCCAGCAGTAGTAGAGAGGGTGAAGCTTTCTTT
.	TRBV19	.	TRBJ2-3	CASWNRDGGADTQYF	TGTGCCAGTTGGAACCGGGACGGAGGGGCAGATACGCAGTATTTT
.	TRBV11-2	TRBD2	TRBJ2-5	CASSWGGPEETQYF	TGTGCCAGCAGCTGGGGGGGACCCGAGGAGACCCAGTACTTC